A single sample gave rise to the 14 T cell receptor beta chains below, sequenced in a study of T cells expressing NK-cell markers. Each CDR3 protein gets one entry in TCRdb, which reprocessed the 5' RACE reads and gives no DNA. The repertoire shows approximately 420,000 distinct CDR3 sequences; the top ten hold roughly 10%. Sequenced material: blood T cells: a sorted CD56 or NKG2C T cell subset, CD4+ or CD8+ T cells, or bulk PBMC T cells (not recorded which). Receptors were obtained from a woman aged 45-65 years in good health.

The V and J genes are TRBV7-9 and TRBJ2-5; the TCRdb D gene call, TRBD1, has no DNA to confirm it. CDR3 length: 14 amino acids. Germline-derived CDR1 and CDR2 are SEHNR and FQNEAQ (reference sequence). This CDR3 reads CASSSWTGTETQYF.

The chain uses TRBV12-3 or TRBV12-4 and TRBJ2-7; TCRdb proposes TRBD2, but this gene call is untestable without DNA. The CDR3 covers 14 residues. The CDR3 spells CASSLFGGDYEQYF.

This chain connects TRBV20-1 to TRBJ1-2; TCRdb proposes TRBD1, but this gene call is untestable without DNA. Germline values: CDR1 DFQATT, CDR2 SNEGSKA (reference sequence). CDR3 length equals 13 residues. The chain's CDR3 is CSANNRETDGYTF.

The chain couples TRBV9 to TRBJ2-3. The CDR3 is made up of 13 amino acids. Germline-derived CDR1 and CDR2 are SGDLS and YYNGEE. The chain's CDR3 is CASSAATTDTQYF.

J is TRBJ2-5 and V is TRBV30; TCRdb names TRBD1, which stays unverified in the absence of DNA. This CDR3 contains 14 residues. Germline values: CDR1 GTSNPN, CDR2 SVGIG (reference sequence). The CDR3 region is CAWSPLTGMETQYF.

The genes are TRBV4-1 and TRBJ1-4. Germline V gene data show CDR1 as MGHRA and CDR2 as YSYEKL. This CDR3 has 14 residues. This CDR3 is CASRSVGLSEKLFF.

The chain uses TRBV24-1 and TRBJ2-1; the D gene TCRdb calls, TRBD2, cannot be checked with no DNA. CDR3 length: 13 residues. CDR1 is KGHDR, CDR2 SFDVKD, per germline. The CDR3 sequence is CATSELQGLEQFF.

This sequence joins TRBV12-3 or TRBV12-4 and TRBJ1-2; TCRdb selects TRBD1, and the lack of DNA leaves this call unchecked. The CDR3 has 15 amino acids. Here the CDR3 reads CASSNRVGSNYGYTF.

V usage is TRBV28 and J usage is TRBJ2-7. The CDR3 contains 12 residues. Looked up from germline, CDR1 is MDHEN and CDR2 is SYDVKM. The CDR3 loop reads CASSFRFYEQYF.

The J gene is TRBJ2-3, the V gene TRBV3-1; the D call from TCRdb, TRBD2, cannot be confirmed without DNA. CDR3 size: 16 residues. CDR1 and CDR2 from the germline V gene are LGHDT and YNNKEL (reference sequence). CDR3 in amino acids: CASSARGGARTDTQYF.

This rearrangement joins TRBV3-1 to TRBJ2-5; lacking DNA, the TRBD1 call made by TCRdb goes unchecked. The CDR3 has 14 amino acids. CDR1 and CDR2 (germline): LGHDT, YNNKEL (reference sequence). The chain's CDR3 is CASSQNGISETQYF.

This chain uses TRBV20-1 with TRBJ2-1; there is no DNA to check the TCRdb D call of TRBD1. Per the germline V gene, CDR1 is DFQATT and CDR2 is SNEGSKA (reference sequence). The CDR3 loop spans 16 amino acids. The CDR3: CSARARDRSSYNEQFF.

V usage is TRBV5-1 and J usage is TRBJ2-1. This CDR3 contains 15 residues. Germline lookup yields CDR1 SGHRS and CDR2 YFSETQ. This CDR3 is CASSPTRGQYNERFF.

J is TRBJ1-3 and V is TRBV5-1; there is no DNA to check the TCRdb D call of TRBD1. Germline loops: CDR1 SGHRS, CDR2 YFSETQ. The CDR3 runs 16 residues. This CDR3 is CASSLRTGGSGNTIYF.